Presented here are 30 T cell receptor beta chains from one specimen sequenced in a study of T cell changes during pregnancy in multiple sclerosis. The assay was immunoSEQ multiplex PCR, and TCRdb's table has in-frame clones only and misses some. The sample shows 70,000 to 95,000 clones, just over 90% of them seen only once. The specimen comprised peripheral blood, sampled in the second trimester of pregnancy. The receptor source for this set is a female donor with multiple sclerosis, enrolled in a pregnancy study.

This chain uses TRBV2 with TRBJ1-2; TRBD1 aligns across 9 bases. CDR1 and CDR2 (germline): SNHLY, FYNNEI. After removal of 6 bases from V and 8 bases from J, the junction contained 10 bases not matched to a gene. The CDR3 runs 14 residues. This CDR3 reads CASRSQQGARGYTF. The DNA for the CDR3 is TGTGCCAGCAGGAGTCAACAGGGGGCGCGAGGCTACACCTTC.

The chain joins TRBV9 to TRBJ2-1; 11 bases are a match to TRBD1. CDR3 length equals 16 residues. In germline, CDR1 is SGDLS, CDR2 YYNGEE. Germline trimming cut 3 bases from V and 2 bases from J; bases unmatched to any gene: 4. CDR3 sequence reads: CASSDSGQGAYNEQFF. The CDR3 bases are TGTGCCAGCAGCGACTCGGGACAGGGGGCCTACAATGAGCAGTTCTTC.

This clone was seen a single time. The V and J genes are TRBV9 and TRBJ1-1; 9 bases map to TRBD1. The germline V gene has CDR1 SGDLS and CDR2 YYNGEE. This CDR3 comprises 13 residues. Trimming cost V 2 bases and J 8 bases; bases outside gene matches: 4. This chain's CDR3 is CASSVVTGGEAFF. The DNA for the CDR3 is TGTGCCAGCAGCGTCGTAACAGGGGGCGAAGCTTTCTTT.

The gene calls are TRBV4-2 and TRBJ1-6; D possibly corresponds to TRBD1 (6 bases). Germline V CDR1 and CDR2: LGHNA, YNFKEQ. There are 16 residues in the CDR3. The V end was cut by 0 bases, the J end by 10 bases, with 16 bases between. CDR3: CASSQDRTASGSPLHF. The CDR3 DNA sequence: TGTGCCAGCAGCCAAGATAGGACAGCATCTGGATCACCCCTCCACTTT.

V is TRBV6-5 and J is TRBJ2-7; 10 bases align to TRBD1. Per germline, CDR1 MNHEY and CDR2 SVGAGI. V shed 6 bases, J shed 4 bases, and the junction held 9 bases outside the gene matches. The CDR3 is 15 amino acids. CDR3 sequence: CASSPDRGTPYEQYF. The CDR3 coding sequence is TGTGCCAGCAGCCCGGACAGGGGGACTCCTTACGAGCAGTACTTC.

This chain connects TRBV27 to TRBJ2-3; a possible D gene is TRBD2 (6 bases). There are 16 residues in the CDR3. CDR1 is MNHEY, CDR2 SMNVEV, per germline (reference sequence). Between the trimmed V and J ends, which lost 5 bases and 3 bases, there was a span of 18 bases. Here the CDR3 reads CASSPSRGSFTDTQYF. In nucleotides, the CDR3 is TGTGCCAGCAGTCCAAGCCGGGGGTCGTTTACAGATACGCAGTATTTT.

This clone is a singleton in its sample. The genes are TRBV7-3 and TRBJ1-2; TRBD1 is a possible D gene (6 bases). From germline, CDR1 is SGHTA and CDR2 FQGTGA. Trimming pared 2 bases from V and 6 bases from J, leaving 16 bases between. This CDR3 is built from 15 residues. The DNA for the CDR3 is TGTGCCAGCAGCTTATTGGGCGGGGAGGGGGATGGCTACACCTTC. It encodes CASSLLGGEGDGYTF.

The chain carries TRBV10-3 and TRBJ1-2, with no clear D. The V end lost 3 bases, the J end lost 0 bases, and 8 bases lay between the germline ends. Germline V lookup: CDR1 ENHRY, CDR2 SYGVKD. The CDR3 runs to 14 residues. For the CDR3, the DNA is TGTGCCATCAGTGACAGTCAATCTAACTATGGCTACACCTTC. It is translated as CAISDSQSNYGYTF.

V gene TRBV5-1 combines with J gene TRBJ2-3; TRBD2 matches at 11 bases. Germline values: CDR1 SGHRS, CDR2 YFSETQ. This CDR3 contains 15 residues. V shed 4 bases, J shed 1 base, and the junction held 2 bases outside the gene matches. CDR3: CASSLAGGRTDTQYF. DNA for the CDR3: TGCGCCAGCAGCCTAGCGGGGGGCCGCACAGATACGCAGTATTTT.

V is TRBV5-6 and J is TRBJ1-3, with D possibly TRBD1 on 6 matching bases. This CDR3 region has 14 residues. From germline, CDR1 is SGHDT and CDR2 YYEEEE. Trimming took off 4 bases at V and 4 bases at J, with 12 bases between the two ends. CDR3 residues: CASSPGTLGNTIYF. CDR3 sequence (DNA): TGTGCCAGCAGCCCCGGGACATTGGGAAACACCATATATTTT.

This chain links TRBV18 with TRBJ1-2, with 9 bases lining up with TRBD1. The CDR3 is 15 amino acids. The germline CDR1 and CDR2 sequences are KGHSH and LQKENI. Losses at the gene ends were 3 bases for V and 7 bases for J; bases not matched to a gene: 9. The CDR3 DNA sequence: TGTGCCAGCTCACCTTATGAACAGGGGGCTGTTGGCTACACCTTC. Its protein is CASSPYEQGAVGYTF.

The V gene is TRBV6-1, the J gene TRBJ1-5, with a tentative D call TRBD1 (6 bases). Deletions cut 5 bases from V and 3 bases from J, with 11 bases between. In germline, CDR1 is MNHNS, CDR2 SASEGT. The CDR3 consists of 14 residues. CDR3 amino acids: CASSSRDTNQPQHF. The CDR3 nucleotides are TGTGCCAGCAGTTCCCGGGACACCAATCAGCCCCAGCATTTT.

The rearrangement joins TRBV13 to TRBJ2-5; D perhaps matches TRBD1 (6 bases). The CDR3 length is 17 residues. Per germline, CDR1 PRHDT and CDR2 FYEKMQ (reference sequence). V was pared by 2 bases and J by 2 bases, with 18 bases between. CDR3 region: CASSLTTFWTVQETQYF. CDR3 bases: TGTGCCAGCAGCTTAACGACCTTCTGGACAGTACAAGAGACCCAGTACTTC.

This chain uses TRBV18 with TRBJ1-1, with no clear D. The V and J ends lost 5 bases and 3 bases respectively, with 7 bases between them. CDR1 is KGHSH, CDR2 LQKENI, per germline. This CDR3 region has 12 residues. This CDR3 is CASSKEDTEAFF. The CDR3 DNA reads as TGTGCCAGCTCAAAGGAGGACACTGAAGCTTTCTTT. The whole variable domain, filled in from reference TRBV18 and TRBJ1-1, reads NAGVMQNPRHLVRRRGQEARLRCSPMKGHSHVYWYRQLPEEGLKFMVYLQKENIIDESGMPKERFSAEFPKEGPSILRIQQVVRGDSAAYFCASSKEDTEAFFGQGTRLTVV.

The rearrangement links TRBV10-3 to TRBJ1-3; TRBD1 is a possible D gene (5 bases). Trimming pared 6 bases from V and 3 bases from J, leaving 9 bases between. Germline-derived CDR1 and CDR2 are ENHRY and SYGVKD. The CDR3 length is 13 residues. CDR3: CAIRETDGNTIYF. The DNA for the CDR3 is TGTGCCATCAGAGAGACAGATGGAAACACCATATATTTT.

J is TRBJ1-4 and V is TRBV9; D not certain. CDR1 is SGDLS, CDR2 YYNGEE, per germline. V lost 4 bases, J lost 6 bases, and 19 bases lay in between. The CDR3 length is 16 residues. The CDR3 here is CASSPTDGREDEKLFF. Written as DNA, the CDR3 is TGTGCCAGCAGCCCCACGGACGGGAGGGAGGATGAAAAACTGTTTTTT. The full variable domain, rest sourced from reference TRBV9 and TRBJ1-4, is DSGVTQTPKHLITATGQRVTLRCSPRSGDLSVYWYQQSLDQGLQFLIQYYNGEERAKGNILERFSAQQFPDLHSELNLSSLELGDSALYFCASSPTDGREDEKLFFGSGTQLSVL.

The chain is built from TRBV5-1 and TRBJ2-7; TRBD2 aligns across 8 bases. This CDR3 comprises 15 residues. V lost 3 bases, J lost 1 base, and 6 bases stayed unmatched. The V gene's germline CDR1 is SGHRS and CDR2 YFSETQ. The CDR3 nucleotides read TGCGCCAGCAGCTCAGAGCGGGGGAGTTCCTACGAGCAGTACTTC. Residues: CASSSERGSSYEQYF.

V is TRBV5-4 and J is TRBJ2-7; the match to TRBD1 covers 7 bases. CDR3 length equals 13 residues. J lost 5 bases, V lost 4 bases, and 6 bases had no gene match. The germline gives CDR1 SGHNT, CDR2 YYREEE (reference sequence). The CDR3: CASSPGQVHEQYF. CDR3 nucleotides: TGTGCCAGCAGCCCTGGACAGGTCCACGAGCAGTACTTC.

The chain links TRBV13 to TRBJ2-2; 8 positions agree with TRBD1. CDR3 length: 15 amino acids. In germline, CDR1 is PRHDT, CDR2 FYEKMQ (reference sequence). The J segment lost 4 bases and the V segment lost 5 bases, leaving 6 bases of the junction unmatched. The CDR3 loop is CASSPTGAGTGELFF. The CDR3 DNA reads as TGTGCCAGCAGCCCGACAGGGGCAGGCACCGGGGAGCTGTTTTTT. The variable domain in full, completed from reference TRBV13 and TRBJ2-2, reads AAGVIQSPRHLIKEKRETATLKCYPIPRHDTVYWYQQGPGQDPQFLISFYEKMQSDKGSIPDRFSAQQFSDYHSELNMSSLELGDSALYFCASSPTGAGTGELFFGEGSRLTVL.

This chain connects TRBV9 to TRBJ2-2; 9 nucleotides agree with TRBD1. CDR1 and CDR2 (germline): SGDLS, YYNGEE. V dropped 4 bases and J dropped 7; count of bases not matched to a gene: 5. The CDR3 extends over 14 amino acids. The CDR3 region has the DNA TGTGCCAGCAGCCCATGGACAGGGGACGGGGAGCTGTTTTTT. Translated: CASSPWTGDGELFF.

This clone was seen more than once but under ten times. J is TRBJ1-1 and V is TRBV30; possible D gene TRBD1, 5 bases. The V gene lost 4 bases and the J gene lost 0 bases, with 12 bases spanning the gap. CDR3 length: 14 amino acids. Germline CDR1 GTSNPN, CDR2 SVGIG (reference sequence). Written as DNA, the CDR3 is TGTGCCTGGATCGGGGGGATCGTGAACACTGAAGCTTTCTTT. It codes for CAWIGGIVNTEAFF.

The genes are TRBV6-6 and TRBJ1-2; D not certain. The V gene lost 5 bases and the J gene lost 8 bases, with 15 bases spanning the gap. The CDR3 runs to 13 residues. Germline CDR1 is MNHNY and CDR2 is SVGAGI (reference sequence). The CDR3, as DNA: TGTGCCAGCAGTAGCACGGGGATTCGGGGCTACACCTTC. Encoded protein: CASSSTGIRGYTF.

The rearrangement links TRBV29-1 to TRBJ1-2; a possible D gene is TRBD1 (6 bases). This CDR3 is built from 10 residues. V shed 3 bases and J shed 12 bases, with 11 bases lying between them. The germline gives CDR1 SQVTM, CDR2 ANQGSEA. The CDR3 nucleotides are TGCAGCGTTGATACAGGGAAGAACACCTTC. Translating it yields CSVDTGKNTF. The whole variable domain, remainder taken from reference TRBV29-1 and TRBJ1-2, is SAVISQKPSRDICQRGTSLTIQCQVDSQVTMMFWYRQQPGQSLTLIATANQGSEATYESGFVIDKFPISRPNLTFSTLTVSNMSPEDSSIYLCSVDTGKNTFGSGTRLTVV.

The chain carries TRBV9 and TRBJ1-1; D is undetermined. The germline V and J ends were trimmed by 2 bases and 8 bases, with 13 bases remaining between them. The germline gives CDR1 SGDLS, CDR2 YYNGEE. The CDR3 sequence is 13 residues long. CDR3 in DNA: TGTGCCAGCAGCGTGGTTAACAGAATGGAAGCTTTCTTT. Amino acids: CASSVVNRMEAFF.

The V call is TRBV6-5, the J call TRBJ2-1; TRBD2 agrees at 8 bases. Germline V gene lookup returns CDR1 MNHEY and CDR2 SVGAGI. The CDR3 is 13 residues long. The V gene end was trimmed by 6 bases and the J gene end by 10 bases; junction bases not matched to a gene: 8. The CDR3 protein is CASRSGLVVEQFF. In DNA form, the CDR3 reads TGTGCCAGCAGGTCGGGACTAGTCGTCGAGCAGTTCTTC.

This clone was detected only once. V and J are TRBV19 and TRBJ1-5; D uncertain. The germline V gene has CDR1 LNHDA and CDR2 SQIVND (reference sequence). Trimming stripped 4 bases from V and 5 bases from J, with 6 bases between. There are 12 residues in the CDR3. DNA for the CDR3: TGTGCCAGTAGTACCGGGGATCAGCCCCAGCATTTT. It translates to CASSTGDQPQHF. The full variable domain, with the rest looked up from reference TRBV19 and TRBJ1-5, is DGGITQSPKYLFRKEGQNVTLSCEQNLNHDAMYWYRQDPGQGLRLIYYSQIVNDFQKGDIAEGYSVSREKKESFPLTVTSAQKNPTAFYLCASSTGDQPQHFGDGTRLSIL.

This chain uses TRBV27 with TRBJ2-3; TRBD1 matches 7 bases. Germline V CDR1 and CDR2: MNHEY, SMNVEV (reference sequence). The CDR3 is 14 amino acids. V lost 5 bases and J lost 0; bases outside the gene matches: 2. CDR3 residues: CASSLGQSTDTQYF. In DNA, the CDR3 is TGTGCCAGCAGTCTGGGACAGAGCACAGATACGCAGTATTTT.

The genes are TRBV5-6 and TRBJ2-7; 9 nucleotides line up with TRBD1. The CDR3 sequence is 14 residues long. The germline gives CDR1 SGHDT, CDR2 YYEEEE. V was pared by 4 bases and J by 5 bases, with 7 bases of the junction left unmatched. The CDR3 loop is CASSAGTGLNEQYF. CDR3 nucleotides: TGTGCCAGCAGCGCTGGGACAGGGTTGAACGAGCAGTACTTC.

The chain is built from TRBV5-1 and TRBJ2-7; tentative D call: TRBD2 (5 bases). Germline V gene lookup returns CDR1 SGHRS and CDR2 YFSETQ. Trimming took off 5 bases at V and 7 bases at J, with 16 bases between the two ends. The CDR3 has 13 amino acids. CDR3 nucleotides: TGCGCCAGCAGATCAGCGGCCTCGGGTGAGCAGTACTTC. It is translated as CASRSAASGEQYF.

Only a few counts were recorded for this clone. For the CDR3, the DNA is TGTGCCAGCAGTCCGGACTCCAGGGGGACCCAGTACTTC. Its translation is CASSPDSRGTQYF. This chain joins TRBV27 and TRBJ2-5, with D possibly being TRBD1 (6 bases). Deletions cut 5 bases from V and 7 bases from J, with 14 bases between. The CDR3 is 13 amino acids. CDR1 and CDR2 from the germline V gene are MNHEY and SMNVEV (reference sequence).